These 31 T cell receptor beta chains came from one sample sequenced in a study of T cells after yellow fever vaccination. One entry per CDR3 protein, called by TCRdb with MiXCR from the 5' RACE reads. Found here are nearly 550,000 distinct CDR3 sequences, around 21% of them singletons; the top ten hold roughly 13%. Material: PBMCs, obtained 15 days after the yellow fever booster vaccination. The source of these receptors is a man aged 30 to 45 who received the YFV17D yellow fever vaccine.

This clonotype was detected only a few times. This chain uses TRBV12-3 or TRBV12-4 with TRBJ2-6, with D perhaps TRBD1 (5 bases). The CDR3 covers 15 residues. Trimming took off 7 bases at V and 0 bases at J, with 10 bases between the two ends. The CDR3 DNA is TGTGCCAGCACTCCTGGGGCCTCTGGGGCCAACGTCCTGACTTTC. It specifies CASTPGASGANVLTF.

The rearrangement uses TRBV20-1 and TRBJ2-2, with 7 positions matching TRBD2. The CDR3 has 14 amino acids. CDR1 DFQATT and CDR2 SNEGSKA come from the germline V gene (reference sequence). J lost 0 bases, V lost 5 bases, and 3 bases had no gene match. CDR3 nucleotide sequence: TGCAGTGCTTTAGCGGGCGCGAACACCGGGGAGCTGTTTTTT. Protein sequence: CSALAGANTGELFF.

This clonotype has a handful of counts. The chain combines TRBV21-1 with TRBJ2-5; the DNA was not compared with TRBD1, the D call given in the table. TRBV21-1 is assigned pseudogene status. This CDR3 has 15 residues. The CDR3 loop is CASRRTHTGGETQYF. The CDR3 coding sequence is TGTGCCAGCAGGAGGACGCACACAGGCGGCGAGACCCAGTACTTC.

V usage is TRBV11-2 and J usage is TRBJ2-4; D possibly corresponds to TRBD1 (6 bases). Germline V lookup: CDR1 SGHAT, CDR2 FQNNGV. This CDR3 comprises 11 residues. V shed 7 bases and J shed 9 bases, with 10 bases lying between them. The CDR3 nucleotides are TGTGCCAGCACCACAGGGACCATTCAGTACTTC. Protein product: CASTTGTIQYF.

This clonotype is a singleton in its sample. The chain combines TRBV3-1 with TRBJ2-7, with D perhaps given as TRBD1 or TRBD2 (5 bases each). The CDR3 is 16 residues long. Deletions cut 4 bases from V and 4 bases from J, with 20 bases between. Germline values: CDR1 LGHDT, CDR2 YNNKEL (reference sequence). In DNA form, the CDR3 reads TGTGCCAGCAGCCCGGGACCGACGGTTTACCAATACGAGCAGTACTTC. The encoded protein is CASSPGPTVYQYEQYF.

This clonotype has a handful of counts. The rearrangement joins TRBV6-5 to TRBJ2-1; the match to TRBD2 covers 10 bases. Losses at the gene ends were 2 bases for V and 3 bases for J; bases not matched to a gene: 1. The germline V gene has CDR1 MNHEY and CDR2 SVGAGI. The CDR3 totals 15 residues. The CDR3 reads CASSYGLADYNEQFF. CDR3 DNA sequence: TGTGCCAGCAGTTACGGACTAGCGGACTACAATGAGCAGTTCTTC.

V usage is TRBV7-2 and J usage is TRBJ2-1, with D unresolved. The germline CDR1 and CDR2 sequences are SGHTA and FQGNSA. Trimming shortened V by 7 bases and J by 0 bases, and 10 bases separated the two germline ends. The CDR3 has 14 amino acids. CDR3 sequence: CASTARSSYNEQFF. The CDR3, as DNA: TGTGCCAGCACCGCCAGAAGCTCCTACAATGAGCAGTTCTTC.

This clonotype occurred a few times. V gene TRBV12-3 or TRBV12-4 combines with J gene TRBJ2-1; D tentatively fits TRBD1 or TRBD2 (6 bases each). The CDR3 covers 17 residues. V was clipped by 6 bases and J by 1 base, with 19 bases between them. CDR3 amino acids: CASSSTNLGGSYNEQFF. The DNA for the CDR3 is TGTGCCAGCAGCTCTACAAACCTAGGGGGGTCCTACAATGAGCAGTTCTTC.

The chain is built from TRBV5-1 and TRBJ2-5; D is perhaps TRBD2 (5 bases). V lost 2 bases, J lost 3 bases, and 11 bases lay in between. The CDR3 runs to 14 residues. Germline CDR1 SGHRS, CDR2 YFSETQ. The DNA for the CDR3 is TGCGCCAGCAGCTTCAAGACTACGGAAGAGACCCAGTACTTC. Translated: CASSFKTTEETQYF.

This clonotype was seen a few times. The chain carries TRBV28 and TRBJ2-1; tentatively, D is TRBD2 (6 bases). V lost 8 bases and J lost 0, with 17 bases in between. The CDR3 is 16 residues long. Germline-derived CDR1 and CDR2 are MDHEN and SYDVKM. The CDR3 region is CASLSRRGSSYNEQFF. In DNA, the CDR3 is TGTGCCAGCTTGAGTCGGCGGGGAAGCTCCTACAATGAGCAGTTCTTC.

The sample holds a few counts of this clonotype. The rearrangement uses TRBV5-1 and TRBJ2-5, with D tentatively TRBD1 (5 bases). The V gene lost 0 bases and the J gene lost 5 bases, with 14 bases spanning the gap. Germline values: CDR1 SGHRS, CDR2 YFSETQ. The CDR3 length is 15 residues. The CDR3 spells CASSLGGGPQETQYF. The CDR3 region has the DNA TGCGCCAGCAGCTTGGGGGGCGGTCCACAGGAGACCCAGTACTTC.

This clonotype was seen a few times. V and J are TRBV20-1 and TRBJ2-7; 10 nucleotides line up with TRBD2. The trim removed 1 base at V and 0 bases at J, leaving 15 bases unmatched. This CDR3 has 19 amino acids. The germline gives CDR1 DFQATT, CDR2 SNEGSKA (reference sequence). As DNA, the CDR3 is TGCAGTGCTAGAGCGGGGCGGCTAGCGGGAGATTTCAGCTCCTACGAGCAGTACTTC. Translating gives CSARAGRLAGDFSSYEQYF.

This clonotype was counted only a few times. The CDR3 here is CAVTIQGVYEQYF. CDR3 nucleotides: TGTGCCGTCACAATACAGGGGGTCTACGAGCAGTACTTC. J is TRBJ2-7 and V is TRBV12-3 or TRBV12-4, with 8 positions matching TRBD1. The V gene end was trimmed by 11 bases and the J gene end by 3 bases; junction bases not matched to a gene: 9. The CDR3 sequence is 13 residues long.

This sequence joins TRBV7-2 and TRBJ2-7, with TRBD2 matching 11 bases. Germline V gives CDR1 SGHTA, CDR2 FQGNSA. V trimming: 4 bases; J trimming: 5 bases; junction bases outside the gene matches: 7. The CDR3 contains 15 residues. CDR3 sequence: CASSYLAGGGDEQYF. Here the CDR3 DNA reads TGTGCCAGCAGCTATCTAGCGGGAGGAGGTGACGAGCAGTACTTC. The full variable domain, in which reference TRBV7-2 and TRBJ2-7 provide the parts outside the CDR3, is GAGVSQSPSNKVTEKGKDVELRCDPISGHTALYWYRQSLGQGLEFLIYFQGNSAPDKSGLPSDRFSAERTGGSVSTLTIQRTQQEDSAVYLCASSYLAGGGDEQYFGPGTRLTVT.

The J gene is TRBJ2-7, the V gene TRBV2; 11 nucleotides align to TRBD2. The germline CDR1 and CDR2 sequences are SNHLY and FYNNEI. This CDR3 spans 13 amino acids. V dropped 7 bases and J dropped 9; count of bases not matched to a gene: 8. The CDR3 spells CASILAGGPLQYF. CDR3 DNA: TGTGCCAGCATTCTAGCGGGAGGCCCTCTGCAGTACTTC.

This clonotype was detected only a few times. The chain is built from TRBV29-1 and TRBJ2-2; 7 nucleotides match TRBD1. CDR1 is SQVTM and CDR2 is ANQGSEA in the germline V gene. J lost 0 bases, V lost 6 bases, and 7 bases had no gene match. CDR3 size: 15 residues. The chain's CDR3 is CSVRRGSANTGELFF. The CDR3 nucleotides read TGCAGCGTCCGCAGGGGGTCCGCGAACACCGGGGAGCTGTTTTTT.

The V and J genes are TRBV15 and TRBJ2-7, with 9 bases identical to TRBD2. V lost 1 base, J lost 3 bases, and 4 bases stayed unmatched. CDR3 length: 15 amino acids. Germline CDR1 LNHNV, CDR2 YYDKDF (reference sequence). CDR3 protein: CATSRGLAANYEQYF. The CDR3 nucleotides read TGTGCCACCAGCAGAGGACTAGCGGCAAACTACGAGCAGTACTTC.

This chain links TRBV27 with TRBJ2-7, with TRBD2 as a possible D gene (5 bases). The V end lost 8 bases, the J end lost 2 bases, and 13 bases lay between the germline ends. The germline V gene has CDR1 MNHEY and CDR2 SMNVEV (reference sequence). The CDR3 runs 13 residues. CDR3 sequence (DNA): TGTGCCAGCGGACGAAGGGAGACCTACGAGCAGTACTTC. It is translated as CASGRRETYEQYF.

The rearrangement uses TRBV20-1 and TRBJ2-7; 10 bases fit TRBD1. With 5 bases clipped from V and 0 bases from J, the junction kept 7 bases outside the gene matches. CDR1 and CDR2 from the germline V gene are DFQATT and SNEGSKA (reference sequence). This CDR3 has 15 residues. In nucleotides, the CDR3 is TGCAGTGCTCTGACGGGACAGGGGTTCTCCTACGAGCAGTACTTC. Translated: CSALTGQGFSYEQYF.

Here the CDR3 reads CASRKAGGFSNEQFF. CDR3 in DNA: TGCGCCAGCAGGAAGGCGGGAGGGTTTTCTAATGAGCAGTTCTTC. This chain links TRBV5-1 with TRBJ2-1; TRBD2 matches 9 bases. Germline CDR1 SGHRS, CDR2 YFSETQ. Trimming at V came to 5 bases and at J to 7 bases, leaving 10 bases not matched to a gene. The CDR3 extends over 15 amino acids.

The chain uses TRBV12-3 or TRBV12-4 and TRBJ2-1; a weak D match, TRBD1 (5 bases). CDR3 size: 14 residues. V was clipped by 6 bases and J by 3 bases, with 12 bases between them. The CDR3 spells CASSPRGHYNEQFF. CDR3 bases: TGTGCCAGCAGCCCCCGAGGACACTACAATGAGCAGTTCTTC.

This clonotype appeared many times. The chain employs TRBV7-9 and TRBJ2-3; D is undetermined. Germline CDR1 SEHNR, CDR2 FQNEAQ (reference sequence). The V and J ends lost 6 bases and 5 bases respectively, with 9 bases between them. The CDR3 consists of 12 residues. The CDR3 is CASSLGRDTQYF. CDR3 sequence (DNA): TGTGCCAGCAGTCTTGGACGAGATACGCAGTATTTT.

This sequence joins TRBV7-2 and TRBJ2-2, with D uncertain. V lost 6 bases, J lost 4 bases, and 15 bases lay in between. The CDR3 length is 15 residues. Germline assignment: CDR1 SGHTA and CDR2 FQGNSA. The CDR3 sequence: CASSQAPRSTGELFF. The CDR3, as DNA: TGTGCCAGCAGTCAAGCGCCGAGGAGCACCGGGGAGCTGTTTTTT.

CDR3 coding DNA: TGTGCCAGCAATTGGGGACAGAGGAACACCGGGGAGCTGTTTTTT. Protein sequence: CASNWGQRNTGELFF. The chain uses TRBV2 and TRBJ2-2; 7 nucleotides match TRBD1. Germline trimming cut 7 bases from V and 1 base from J; bases unmatched to any gene: 6. Germline V gene data show CDR1 as SNHLY and CDR2 as FYNNEI. The length of the CDR3 is 15 residues.

This clonotype occurred a few times. This chain joins TRBV20-1 and TRBJ2-1; 12 nucleotides match TRBD2. From germline, CDR1 is DFQATT and CDR2 SNEGSKA (reference sequence). The CDR3 has 15 residues. Germline trimming cut 5 bases from V and 5 bases from J; bases unmatched to any gene: 7. In nucleotides, the CDR3 is TGCAGTGCTCCTCTACTAGCGGGAGGTGACAATGAGCAGTTCTTC. This codes for CSAPLLAGGDNEQFF.

About this clonotype itself: A read error may account for a junction end that differs from germline. The rearrangement joins TRBV4-3 to TRBJ2-2, with D tentatively TRBD1 or TRBD2 (5 bases each). This CDR3 region has 16 residues. Germline V gene data show CDR1 as LGHNA and CDR2 as YSLEER. The CDR3 DNA sequence: TGCGCCAGCAGCCAAGATCAGGGCAGGCACACCGGGGAGCAGTTTTTT. Residues: CASSQDQGRHTGEQFF.

This clonotype has a handful of counts. This chain links TRBV7-9 with TRBJ2-1; D assignment may be TRBD1 or TRBD2 (6 bases each). The V gene lost 3 bases and the J gene lost 6 bases, with 15 bases spanning the gap. This CDR3 has 15 residues. The germline V gene has CDR1 SEHNR and CDR2 FQNEAQ (reference sequence). The chain's CDR3 is CASSLGRGASNEQFF. The CDR3 DNA sequence: TGTGCCAGCAGCTTGGGAAGGGGGGCGTCCAATGAGCAGTTCTTC.

The chain links TRBV29-1 to TRBJ1-6; tentatively, D is TRBD1 (5 bases). Germline CDR1 SQVTM, CDR2 ANQGSEA. CDR3 size: 14 residues. V lost 1 base, J lost 10 bases, and 14 bases lay in between. CDR3 in amino acids: CSVEGDGPGSPLHF. The CDR3 DNA reads as TGCAGCGTTGAAGGGGACGGCCCGGGATCACCCCTCCACTTT. Full variable domain (missing parts from reference TRBV29-1 and TRBJ1-6): SAVISQKPSRDICQRGTSLTIQCQVDSQVTMMFWYRQQPGQSLTLIATANQGSEATYESGFVIDKFPISRPNLTFSTLTVSNMSPEDSSIYLCSVEGDGPGSPLHFGNGTRLTVT.

This clonotype was recorded a few times. The V call is TRBV6-1, the J call TRBJ1-4; 9 bases fit TRBD1. This CDR3 comprises 15 residues. CDR1 and CDR2 (germline): MNHNS, SASEGT. V lost 6 bases to trimming and J lost 6 bases; unmatched junction nucleotides: 8. CDR3 amino acids: CASRVEGTGYEKLFF. The CDR3 bases are TGTGCCAGCAGAGTGGAGGGGACAGGGTATGAAAAACTGTTTTTT.

The CDR3 DNA follows: TGTGCCAGCAGTGAAGAGAGACAGGGTTACGAGCAGTACTTC. Its protein product is CASSEERQGYEQYF. The chain couples TRBV2 to TRBJ2-7, with 7 bases identical to TRBD1. The CDR3 is 14 residues long. Germline lookup yields CDR1 SNHLY and CDR2 FYNNEI. The V and J ends lost 1 base and 4 bases, in that order; junction bases with no gene match: 4.

This clonotype was detected many times. The chain combines TRBV28 with TRBJ2-3, with D possibly matching TRBD2 (6 bases). CDR1 and CDR2 (germline): MDHEN, SYDVKM. The CDR3 length is 14 residues. V was trimmed by 2 bases and J by 6 bases, leaving 12 bases between them. The chain's CDR3 is CASSLGGSSDTQYF. CDR3 coding DNA: TGTGCCAGCAGTTTAGGGGGGAGTTCGGATACGCAGTATTTT.